This T cell receptor (beta chain) emerged from a study of identical twins. TCRdb analysed the 5' RACE reads with MiXCR anew, one entry per CDR3 protein. Counted here are 1.5 million to 2 million distinct CDR3 sequences, less than 40% occurring once; the ten biggest clones make up over 0.25%. The germline gives CDR1 SQVTM, CDR2 ANQGSEA. The CDR3 totals 18 residues. Trimming at V came to 4 bases and at J to 5 bases, leaving 13 bases not matched to a gene. Material for sequencing was cord blood. The sequence came from a newborn girl in good health. V gene TRBV29-1 combines with J gene TRBJ2-3, with 15 positions matching TRBD2. CDR3: CSVVPGLAGGGSGDTQYF. The DNA of the CDR3 is TGCAGCGTTGTTCCGGGACTAGCGGGAGGAGGTTCGGGAGATACGCAGTATTTT.